The 26 T cell receptor beta chains below were found in one sample sequenced in a study of CD8+CD57+ T cells in acquired aplastic anemia. Individuals selected for sequencing had exhibited CD8+CD57+ cell expansion on flow cytometry. Profiling of TCR beta VDJ combinations and CDR3 sequences used genomic DNA as template. TCRdb called the reads again in MiXCR, with one record for every CDR3 protein. The sample lists under 250,000 distinct CDR3 sequences; more than 55% were seen once. What was sequenced was sorted CD4+, CD8+, or CD8+CD57+ T cells (not recorded which) from PBMCs. The receptors stem from a human donor with aplastic anemia.

The chain links TRBV10-3 to TRBJ1-1; TRBD1 aligns across 7 bases. The V and J ends lost 0 bases and 5 bases, in that order; junction bases with no gene match: 6. The CDR3 is 15 residues long. CDR1 and CDR2 (germline): ENHRY, SYGVKD. CDR3: CAISESFQGETEAFF. The CDR3 DNA follows: TGTGCCATCAGTGAGTCCTTCCAGGGGGAAACTGAAGCTTTCTTT.

This clonotype appeared once. The rearrangement uses TRBV12-3 or TRBV12-4 and TRBJ2-3; no clear D gene. V lost 0 bases and J lost 6, with 7 bases in between. The CDR3 sequence is 13 residues long. CDR3 sequence: CASSLALPDTQYF. As DNA, the CDR3 is TGTGCCAGCAGTTTAGCTCTCCCGGATACGCAGTATTTT.

The V and J genes are TRBV20-1 and TRBJ1-1; D is ambiguous. V lost 0 bases and J lost 0, with 8 bases in between. This CDR3 has 14 residues. Germline V gives CDR1 DFQATT, CDR2 SNEGSKA (reference sequence). This chain's CDR3 is CSARDVGMNTEAFF. In nucleotides, the CDR3 is TGCAGTGCTAGAGATGTCGGCATGAACACTGAAGCTTTCTTT.

The chain couples TRBV24-1 to TRBJ2-5; D might be TRBD2 (6 bases). V lost 7 bases to trimming and J lost 5 bases, with 16 bases between them. Germline CDR1 KGHDR, CDR2 SFDVKD. The CDR3 has 14 residues. CDR3 sequence: CATRGAGREETQYF. DNA of the CDR3: TGTGCCACCAGAGGTGCAGGTCGGGAGGAGACCCAGTACTTC.

This clonotype was found a few times. The chain employs TRBV6-1 and TRBJ2-7; 8 bases agree with TRBD1. The CDR3 contains 15 residues. The ends lost 0 bases at V and 3 bases at J; junction bases unmatched: 4. Germline V gene sequence: CDR1 MNHNS, CDR2 SASEGT. The CDR3 DNA reads TGTGCCAGCAGTGAAGCTGGGACAGGTGTCTACGAGCAGTACTTC. Residues: CASSEAGTGVYEQYF.

This clonotype was seen many times. CDR3 DNA sequence: TGTGCCAGCGAGGGGACTAGCGGGGGGGGAGATACGCAGTATTTT. Translation gives CASEGTSGGGDTQYF. The rearrangement joins TRBV6-1 to TRBJ2-3; TRBD2 matches at 16 bases. V shed 8 bases and J 5 bases; nucleotides not matched to a gene: 4. This CDR3 spans 15 amino acids. CDR1 and CDR2 from the germline V gene are MNHNS and SASEGT.

The chain joins TRBV25-1 to TRBJ2-1; no reliable D call. The CDR3 is made up of 13 amino acids. The V and J ends lost 1 base and 8 bases respectively, with 9 bases between them. Germline assignment: CDR1 MGHDK and CDR2 SYGVNS. For the CDR3, the DNA is TGTGCCAGCAGTGAATCCCCCAAGGATGAGCAGTTCTTC. It is translated as CASSESPKDEQFF.

The gene calls are TRBV12-3 or TRBV12-4 and TRBJ1-2; TRBD1 is a possible D gene (6 bases). Between the trimmed V and J ends, which lost 3 bases and 0 bases, there was a span of 11 bases. The CDR3 loop spans 15 amino acids. CDR3 loop: CASSFPQGSNYGYTF. The CDR3 nucleotides read TGTGCCAGCAGTTTTCCACAGGGATCTAACTATGGCTACACCTTC.

The chain is built from TRBV29-1 and TRBJ2-7; D may be TRBD2 (6 bases). The germline V gene encodes CDR1 SQVTM and CDR2 ANQGSEA. V lost 4 bases to trimming and J lost 4 bases, with 11 bases between them. The CDR3 loop spans 12 amino acids. The DNA of the CDR3 is TGCAGCGTTGGCGCGGGACCGTACGAGCAGTACTTC. This sequence encodes CSVGAGPYEQYF.

This chain connects TRBV29-1 to TRBJ2-3; D gene ambiguous. This CDR3 has 11 amino acids. Germline CDR1 SQVTM, CDR2 ANQGSEA. Trimming left V 3 bases short and J 10 bases short, with 11 bases between. The CDR3 DNA is TGCAGCGTTGACCGGACCCAGGCGCAGTATTTT. Protein: CSVDRTQAQYF.

J is TRBJ1-6 and V is TRBV27; D is possibly TRBD1 (6 bases). Germline V lookup: CDR1 MNHEY, CDR2 SMNVEV (reference sequence). The CDR3 is 17 residues long. V shed 3 bases and J shed 6 bases, with 18 bases lying between them. The DNA of the CDR3 is TGTGCCAGCAGTTTCGACCCATGGGGGCCAGGTAATTCACCCCTCCACTTT. The encoded protein is CASSFDPWGPGNSPLHF.

V is TRBV7-3 and J is TRBJ2-1; 7 bases match TRBD1. After removal of 2 bases from V and 1 base from J, the junction contained 8 bases not matched to a gene. The CDR3 runs to 17 residues. Germline values: CDR1 SGHTA, CDR2 FQGTGA. Here the CDR3 DNA reads TGTGCCAGCAGCTTACGGCCAGGGACAGCGTCCTACAATGAGCAGTTCTTC. Its protein product is CASSLRPGTASYNEQFF.

The J gene is TRBJ2-1, the V gene TRBV24-1; D possibly corresponds to TRBD1 (6 bases). The CDR3 runs 12 residues. Per germline, CDR1 KGHDR and CDR2 SFDVKD. V was shortened by 4 bases and J by 12 bases, with 12 bases between the two germline ends. The CDR3 coding sequence is TGTGCCACCAGTGACCCTCTCAGGGGGCAGTTCTTC. It encodes CATSDPLRGQFF.

This chain uses TRBV20-1 with TRBJ2-5; 7 bases match TRBD2. The CDR3 loop spans 14 amino acids. CDR1 DFQATT and CDR2 SNEGSKA come from the germline V gene (reference sequence). Trimming took 4 bases from V and 0 from J; bases not matched to a gene: 5. The CDR3 protein is CSANGGLYQETQYF. CDR3 in DNA: TGCAGTGCTAACGGGGGACTATACCAAGAGACCCAGTACTTC.

The chain has TRBV7-9 and TRBJ1-1; D is perhaps TRBD1 (5 bases). CDR1 and CDR2 from the germline V gene are SEHNR and FQNEAQ (reference sequence). This CDR3 region has 13 residues. The V end was cut by 9 bases, the J end by 1 base, with 12 bases between. As DNA, the CDR3 is TGTGCCAGTTGGGACGGAGAGAACACTGAAGCTTTCTTT. It is translated as CASWDGENTEAFF.

This chain uses TRBV10-3 with TRBJ2-7; 9 bases map to TRBD1. V lost 10 bases, J lost 1 base, and 5 bases stayed unmatched. The CDR3 sequence is 13 residues long. Germline values: CDR1 ENHRY, CDR2 SYGVKD. CDR3 in DNA: TGTGCCACCACCGGGACAGGGTCCTACGAGCAGTACTTC. Translated, it gives CATTGTGSYEQYF.

The table lists this clonotype with many counts. This chain links TRBV11-2 with TRBJ1-1; TRBD1 matches 10 bases. The CDR3 totals 12 residues. Germline-derived CDR1 and CDR2 are SGHAT and FQNNGV. Losses at the gene ends were 10 bases for V and 5 bases for J; bases not matched to a gene: 4. The CDR3 nucleotides are TGTGCCACCCGGGACAGGGGAACTGAAGCTTTCTTT. Translation gives CATRDRGTEAFF.

About this clonotype itself: One base away lies a much larger clone, so this may be a sequencing read error. This chain links TRBV6-6 with TRBJ1-2; D remains unclear. The length of the CDR3 is 12 residues. The germline V gene encodes CDR1 MNHNY and CDR2 SVGAGI (reference sequence). CDR3: CASTQVSNGYAF. The CDR3, as DNA: TGTGCCAGCACCCAGGTATCCAATGGCTACGCCTTC.

The chain couples TRBV6-5 to TRBJ1-1; 7 bases fit TRBD1. This CDR3 has 15 amino acids. Germline lookup yields CDR1 MNHEY and CDR2 SVGAGI. J gave up 0 bases and V 2 bases, and 3 bases lay outside the gene matches. The CDR3 loop is CASSYRDSMNTEAFF. CDR3 nucleotides: TGTGCCAGCAGTTACCGGGACAGCATGAACACTGAAGCTTTCTTT.

The CDR3 is CATSRDGAGGSHEQFF. The CDR3 region has the DNA TGTGCCACCAGCAGAGATGGGGCGGGAGGAAGCCATGAGCAGTTCTTC. The chain links TRBV15 to TRBJ2-1, with 8 bases lining up with TRBD2. Germline CDR1 reads LNHNV; CDR2 reads YYDKDF (reference sequence). The J segment lost 8 bases and the V segment lost 0 bases, leaving 9 bases of the junction unmatched. The CDR3 contains 16 residues.

This clonotype appeared a few times. The chain couples TRBV7-9 to TRBJ1-1; 9 bases match TRBD1. CDR1 SEHNR and CDR2 FQNEAQ come from the germline V gene (reference sequence). Trimming took 5 bases from V and 2 from J; bases not matched to a gene: 6. The CDR3 runs 15 residues. Written as DNA, the CDR3 is TGTGCCAGCAGCCGTATGACAGGGGGTAACACTGAAGCTTTCTTT. Protein sequence: CASSRMTGGNTEAFF.

Written as DNA, the CDR3 is TGTGCCAGCAGCGTAGAAATGAACACTGAAGCTTTCTTT. It yields the protein CASSVEMNTEAFF. The rearrangement joins TRBV9 to TRBJ1-1; D is unclear. Trimming removed 0 bases at V and 0 bases at J, with 3 bases between. The germline gives CDR1 SGDLS, CDR2 YYNGEE. The CDR3 runs to 13 residues.

The J gene is TRBJ1-2, the V gene TRBV7-8; 9 bases align to TRBD1. Germline V lookup: CDR1 SGHVS, CDR2 FQNEAQ. The CDR3 spans 13 residues. With V trimmed by 5 bases and J by 7 bases, 5 bases remained unmatched. The CDR3 is CASSRRQGVGYTF. CDR3 in DNA: TGTGCCAGCAGCCGACGACAGGGGGTTGGCTACACCTTC.

The chain combines TRBV4-1 with TRBJ1-1, with D possibly matching TRBD1 (6 bases). Trimming shortened V by 0 bases and J by 10 bases, and 9 bases separated the two germline ends. The CDR3 is 12 amino acids. Germline V gene data show CDR1 as MGHRA and CDR2 as YSYEKL. In DNA, the CDR3 is TGCGCCAGCAGCCAAGACTCAGGGGTAGCTTTCTTT. Its protein is CASSQDSGVAFF.

In this sample, this clonotype turned up a few times. The chain combines TRBV7-2 with TRBJ1-1; D may be TRBD1 (6 bases). Germline lookup yields CDR1 SGHTA and CDR2 FQGNSA. This CDR3 has 15 amino acids. Trimming pared 1 base from V and 2 bases from J, leaving 11 bases between. CDR3 DNA sequence: TGTGCCAGCAGCTTAGATTGGGGGCCAAACACTGAAGCTTTCTTT. Its translation is CASSLDWGPNTEAFF.

The J gene is TRBJ2-5, the V gene TRBV20-1, with unresolved D. CDR3 length: 12 amino acids. Germline CDR1 and CDR2: DFQATT and SNEGSKA (reference sequence). The V end lost 6 bases, the J end lost 1 base, and 9 bases lay between the germline ends. DNA of the CDR3: TGCAGTGCCGACCCGTCCCAAGAGACCCAGTACTTC. It specifies CSADPSQETQYF.